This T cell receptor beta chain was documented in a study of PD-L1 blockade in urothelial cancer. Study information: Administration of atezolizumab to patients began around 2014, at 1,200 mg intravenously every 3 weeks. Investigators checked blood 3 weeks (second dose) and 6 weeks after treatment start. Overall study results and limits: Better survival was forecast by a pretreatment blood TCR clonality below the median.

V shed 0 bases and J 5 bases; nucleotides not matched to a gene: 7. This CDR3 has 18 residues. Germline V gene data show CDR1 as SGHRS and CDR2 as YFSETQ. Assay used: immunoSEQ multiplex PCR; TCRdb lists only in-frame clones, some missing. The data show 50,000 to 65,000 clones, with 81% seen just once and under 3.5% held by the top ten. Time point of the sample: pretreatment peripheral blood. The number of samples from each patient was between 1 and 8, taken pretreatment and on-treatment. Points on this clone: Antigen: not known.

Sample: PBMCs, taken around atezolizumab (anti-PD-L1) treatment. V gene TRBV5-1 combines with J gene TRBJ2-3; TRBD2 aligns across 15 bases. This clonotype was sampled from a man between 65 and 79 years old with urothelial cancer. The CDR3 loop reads CASSLAGGLAGGLDTQYF. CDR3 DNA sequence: TGCGCCAGCAGCTTGGCCGGGGGACTAGCGGGAGGACTAGATACGCAGTATTTT.